The 3 T cell receptor beta chains presented below share a single source sample, sequenced in a study of control samples from healthy donors and cancer patients. Only in-frame clones appear in the TCRdb table, and some are missing; sequencing was by immunoSEQ multiplex PCR. The repertoire includes under 90,000 clones, 85% to 95% of them detected once, and nearly 6% sits in the top ten. Source material: blood. These receptors were taken from a woman in her fifties or sixties in good health.

This clone was counted only a few times. This rearrangement joins TRBV7-3 to TRBJ2-3; weak D call: TRBD2 (6 bases). V was trimmed by 5 bases and J by 1 base, leaving 19 bases between them. The CDR3 is 17 residues long. Looked up from germline, CDR1 is SGHTA and CDR2 is FQGTGA. The CDR3 DNA reads as TGTGCCAGCAGCCTATCCGTACATGGAGGGGGCACAGATACGCAGTATTTT. This codes for CASSLSVHGGGTDTQYF.

The chain uses TRBV18 and TRBJ2-5; D unclear. The CDR3 runs 14 residues. The germline CDR1 and CDR2 sequences are KGHSH and LQKENI. With 3 bases removed from V and 1 base from J, the gap between germline ends came to 9 bases. DNA of the CDR3: TGTGCCAGCTCACCGGTCCAGTCCCAAGAGACCCAGTACTTC. The encoded protein is CASSPVQSQETQYF.

The CDR3 region is CASSPMPNQPQHF. The CDR3 DNA is TGTGCCAGCAGCCCGATGCCAAATCAGCCCCAGCATTTT. The chain has TRBV3-1 (or the pseudogene TRBV3-2) and TRBJ1-5; no clear D. Trimming shortened V by 4 bases and J by 4 bases, and 8 bases separated the two germline ends. This CDR3 spans 13 amino acids. Germline V gene lookup returns CDR1 LGHDT and CDR2 YNNKEL (reference sequence).